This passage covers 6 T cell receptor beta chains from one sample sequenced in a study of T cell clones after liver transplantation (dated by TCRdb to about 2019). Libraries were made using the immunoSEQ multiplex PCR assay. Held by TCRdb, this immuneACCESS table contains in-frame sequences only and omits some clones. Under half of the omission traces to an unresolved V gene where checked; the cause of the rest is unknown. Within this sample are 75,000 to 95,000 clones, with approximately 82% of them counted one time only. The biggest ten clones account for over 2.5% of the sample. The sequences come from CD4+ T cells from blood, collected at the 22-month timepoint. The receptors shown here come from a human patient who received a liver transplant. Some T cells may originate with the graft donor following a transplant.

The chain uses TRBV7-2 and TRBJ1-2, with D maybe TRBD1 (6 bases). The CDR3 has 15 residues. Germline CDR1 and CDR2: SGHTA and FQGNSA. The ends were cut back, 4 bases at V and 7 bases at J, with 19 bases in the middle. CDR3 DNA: TGTGCCAGCAGCTCTAGTGTCAAGGGGGTGGGTGGCTACACCTTC. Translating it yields CASSSSVKGVGGYTF.

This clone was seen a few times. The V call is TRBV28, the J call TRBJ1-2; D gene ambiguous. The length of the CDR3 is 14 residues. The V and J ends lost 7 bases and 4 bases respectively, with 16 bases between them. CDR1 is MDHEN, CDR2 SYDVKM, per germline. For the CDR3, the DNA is TGTGCCAGCATAGGAGCACTTGGACTCTATGGCTACACCTTC. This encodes CASIGALGLYGYTF.

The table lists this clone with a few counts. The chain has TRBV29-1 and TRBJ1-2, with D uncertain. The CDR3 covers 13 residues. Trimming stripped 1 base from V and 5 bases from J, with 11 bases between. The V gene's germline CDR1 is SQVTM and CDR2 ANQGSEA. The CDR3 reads CSVEGGQLYGYTF. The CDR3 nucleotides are TGCAGCGTTGAAGGGGGTCAGCTATATGGCTACACCTTC.

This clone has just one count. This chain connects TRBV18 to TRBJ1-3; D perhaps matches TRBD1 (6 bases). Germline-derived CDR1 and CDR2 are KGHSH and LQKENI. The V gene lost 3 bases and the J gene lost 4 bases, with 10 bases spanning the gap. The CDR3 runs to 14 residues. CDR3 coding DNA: TGTGCCAGCTCACCGGGGGGGCCAGGAAACACCATATATTTT. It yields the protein CASSPGGPGNTIYF. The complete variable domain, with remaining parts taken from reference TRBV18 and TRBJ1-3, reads NAGVMQNPRHLVRRRGQEARLRCSPMKGHSHVYWYRQLPEEGLKFMVYLQKENIIDESGMPKERFSAEFPKEGPSILRIQQVVRGDSAAYFCASSPGGPGNTIYFGEGSWLTVV.

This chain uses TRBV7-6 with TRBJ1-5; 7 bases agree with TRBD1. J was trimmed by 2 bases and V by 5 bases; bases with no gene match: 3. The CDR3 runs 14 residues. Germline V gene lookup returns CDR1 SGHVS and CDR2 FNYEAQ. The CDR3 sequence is CASSRDRGNQPQHF. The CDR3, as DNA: TGTGCCAGCAGCCGGGACAGAGGCAATCAGCCCCAGCATTTT.

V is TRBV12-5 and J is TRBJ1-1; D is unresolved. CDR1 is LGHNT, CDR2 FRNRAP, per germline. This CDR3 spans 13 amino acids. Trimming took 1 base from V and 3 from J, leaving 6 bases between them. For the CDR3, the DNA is TGTGCTAGTGGTTTGGACGGCTACACTGAAGCTTTCTTT. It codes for CASGLDGYTEAFF.